Listed below are T cell receptor beta chains from one sample, sequenced in a study of T cells in Graves' hyperthyroidism and ophthalmopathy. TCRdb reanalysed the multiplex PCR reads using MiXCR and keeps one entry per CDR3 protein. The table shows about 640,000 distinct CDR3 sequences, with 20% to 25% occurring only once. The sequenced sample consisted of blood. These receptors were collected from a man aged 25 to 40 with Graves' ophthalmopathy. Each CDR3 is given with its conserved first and last residue. D genes are given only for firm matches. A clone size is listed for some rows: how often the clone was seen (once, few, many), or a class if it is expanded.

abundance | d_gene | j_gene | v_gene | CDR3nt | CDR3aa
many | TRBD1 | TRBJ2-1 | TRBV28 | TGTGCCAGCAGCCACAGGGGACAGAACAATGAGCAGTTCTTC | CASSHRGQNNEQFF
. | TRBD1 | TRBJ2-7 | TRBV5-6 | TGTGCCAGCAGCTGGGACAGGGGATTCTACGAGCAGTACTTC | CASSWDRGFYEQYF
many | TRBD2 | TRBJ2-1 | TRBV2 | TGTGCCAGCAGTGAAGGGATAGCGGGAGTAATTAATGAGCAGTTCTTC | CASSEGIAGVINEQFF
. | TRBD2 | TRBJ2-7 | TRBV12-5 | TGTGCTAGTGGACGACAAGGGCTAGCGGGCGGAGCCTACGAGCAGTACTTC | CASGRQGLAGGAYEQYF
many | . | TRBJ2-6 | TRBV11-3 | TGTGCCAGCAGCTTGGGTGGGGCCAACGTCCTGACTTTC | CASSLGGANVLTF
. | . | TRBJ1-5 | TRBV19 | TGTGCCAGTAGTGCGCCAGGGAATTATCAGCCCCAGCATTTT | CASSAPGNYQPQHF
few | . | TRBJ2-5 | TRBV6-2/TRBV6-3 | TGTGCCAGCGGAGGTGCGGGGGCCCCTGAGTACTTC | CASGGAGAPEYF
many | . | TRBJ2-3 | TRBV3-1 | TGTGCCAGCAGCCAAGTTCCCCCCGGCACAGATACGCAGTATTTT | CASSQVPPGTDTQYF
many | . | TRBJ2-7 | TRBV11-2 | TGTGCCAGCAGCTTAGACCTGGGCAGTAACTACGAGCAGTACTTC | CASSLDLGSNYEQYF
. | TRBD1 | TRBJ1-2 | TRBV6-1 | TGTGCCAGCAGTTCCGCGGGACAGGGGCTTTATGGCTACACCTTC | CASSSAGQGLYGYTF
many | . | TRBJ2-3 | TRBV11-2 | TGTGCCAGCAGCTTGCGGCGAGGGGTTTCTATCACAGATACGCAGTATTTT | CASSLRRGVSITDTQYF
. | . | TRBJ2-5 | TRBV29-1 | TGCAGCGCTCAGGAAGGGGATGGGTACCAAGAGACCCAGTACTTC | CSAQEGDGYQETQYF
many | . | TRBJ2-7 | TRBV12-3/TRBV12-4 | TGTGCCAGCAGTTTGACAGCGGGTCCCGTCTCCTACGAGCAGTACTTC | CASSLTAGPVSYEQYF
few | . | TRBJ1-1 | TRBV29-1 | TGCAGCGTTGAGTCGGATCAAGGGCGGGTACGCACTGAAGCTTTCTTT | CSVESDQGRVRTEAFF
many | . | TRBJ1-4 | TRBV30 | TGTGCCTTCGAACAGGGTAACGAAAAACTGTTTTTT | CAFEQGNEKLFF
many | . | TRBJ2-7 | TRBV12-3/TRBV12-4 | TGTGCCAGCAGTTTAGGAGGGCCCCACTACGAGCAGTACTTC | CASSLGGPHYEQYF
few | TRBD2 | TRBJ2-3 | TRBV20-1 | TGCAGTGCTAGAGCGAGGGAGCGGGACACAGATACGCAGTATTTT | CSARARERDTDTQYF
few | . | TRBJ2-1 | TRBV20-1 | TGCAGTGCTAGGGCCGCTCTTGCGGGATACAATGAGCAGTTCTTC | CSARAALAGYNEQFF
few | . | TRBJ1-5 | TRBV5-8 | TGTGCCAGCAGCTCGAAGGGGGGGGTTCAGCCCCAGCATTTT | CASSSKGGVQPQHF
. | TRBD2 | TRBJ2-7 | TRBV27 | TGTGCCAGCCAAAGCGGGAGCGACAGCTCCTACGAGCAGTACTTC | CASQSGSDSSYEQYF
few | TRBD2 | TRBJ2-3 | TRBV29-1 | TGCAGCGTGAGGACTAGCGGGGCAGATACGCAGTATTTT | CSVRTSGADTQYF
. | . | TRBJ1-1 | TRBV11-2 | TGTGCCAGCAGTCCAACCGAACAGGGACCCACTGAAGCTTTCTTT | CASSPTEQGPTEAFF
few | . | TRBJ2-2 | TRBV29-1 | TGCAGCGTTGGACAGGGAGGGTCCGGGGAGCTGTTTTTT | CSVGQGGSGELFF
. | . | TRBJ1-4 | TRBV6-1 | TGTGCCAGCAGGGACACCGGTCTCGGGGCTCCCACCAAACTGTTTTTT | CASRDTGLGAPTKLFF
. | TRBD1 | TRBJ2-7 | TRBV11-2 | TGTGCCAGCAGCTTAGTCCCCCCCCGGGACAGGGTCCACGAGCAGTACTTC | CASSLVPPRDRVHEQYF
. | . | TRBJ2-3 | TRBV3-1 | TGTGCCAGCAGCCAAGGGTCCGGGCTTACTAGCACAGATACGCAGTATTTT | CASSQGSGLTSTDTQYF
. | . | TRBJ2-3 | TRBV24-1 | TGTGCCACCAGTGATCTCAGGGTGGATACGCAGTATTTT | CATSDLRVDTQYF
. | . | TRBJ2-2 | TRBV12-5 | TGTGCTAGTGGTCCTGGACGGGGGAATACCGGGGAGCTGTTTTTT | CASGPGRGNTGELFF
many | TRBD1 | TRBJ1-2 | TRBV28 | TGTGCCAGCAGTGAAAGGACAGGGCGCTACTACACCTTC | CASSERTGRYYTF
. | TRBD2 | TRBJ2-3 | TRBV7-3 | TGTGCCAGCAGCGCCCTAGCGGGACTAGATACGCAGTATTTT | CASSALAGLDTQYF
. | TRBD1 | TRBJ2-2 | TRBV30 | TGTGCCTGGAGCCCGGGACAGGGCACCGGGGAGCTGTTTTTT | CAWSPGQGTGELFF
few | TRBD2 | TRBJ2-5 | TRBV7-9 | TGTGCCAGCAGCCCTCCGTTAGGGCGGGAGGAAGAGACCCAGTACTTC | CASSPPLGREEETQYF